What follows describes a single T cell receptor beta chain. The target antigen is unknown. This CDR3 is built from 12 residues. CDR1 DFQATT and CDR2 SNEGSKA come from the germline V gene (reference sequence). The sample belongs to a study of T cells expressing NK-cell markers. Whole-study results and caveats: NKG2C+ dominant clonotypes from a handful of donors made up roughly 1.0-7.0% of CD8+ T cells.

Following a re-call of the 5' RACE reads, TCRdb has one entry per CDR3 protein and lacks DNA. This listing includes 300,000 to 500,000 distinct CDR3 sequences. This chain links TRBV20-1 with TRBJ1-5. Sequencing was carried out using blood T cells: a sorted CD56 or NKG2C T cell subset, CD4+ or CD8+ T cells, or bulk PBMC T cells (not recorded which). The receptor was derived from a woman aged 50 to 60 in good health. The CDR3 reads CSAGGTGQPQHF.